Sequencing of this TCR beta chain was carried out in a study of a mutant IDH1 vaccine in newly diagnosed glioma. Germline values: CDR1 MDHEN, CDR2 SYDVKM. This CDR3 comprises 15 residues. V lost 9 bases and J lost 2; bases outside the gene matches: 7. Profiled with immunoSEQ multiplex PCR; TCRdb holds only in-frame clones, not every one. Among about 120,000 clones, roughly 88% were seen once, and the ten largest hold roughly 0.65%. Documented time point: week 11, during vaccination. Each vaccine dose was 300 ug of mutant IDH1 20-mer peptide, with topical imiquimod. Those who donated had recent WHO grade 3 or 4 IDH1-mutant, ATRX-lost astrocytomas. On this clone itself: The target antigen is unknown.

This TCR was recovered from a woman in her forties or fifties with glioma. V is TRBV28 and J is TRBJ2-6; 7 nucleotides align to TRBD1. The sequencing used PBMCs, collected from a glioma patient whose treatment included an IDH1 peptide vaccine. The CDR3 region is CASLGGEAGANVLTF. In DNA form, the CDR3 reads TGTGCCAGTTTAGGGGGCGAGGCTGGGGCCAACGTCCTGACTTTC.